The 26 T cell receptor beta chains presented below share a single source sample, sequenced in a study of blood T cell repertoires in COVID-19. Profiled with immunoSEQ multiplex PCR; TCRdb holds only in-frame clones, not every one. This table holds 430,000 or so clones, about 88% found once. Sequencing was performed on PBMCs or T cells enriched from blood (not recorded which). These receptors all come from a young woman who had been exposed to COVID-19.

The chain carries TRBV28 and TRBJ1-2, with D perhaps matching TRBD1 (6 bases). Germline V gene data show CDR1 as MDHEN and CDR2 as SYDVKM. The CDR3 consists of 15 residues. Trimming shortened V by 3 bases and J by 4 bases, and 15 bases separated the two germline ends. The CDR3 bases are TGTGCCAGCAGTTTGTCAACAGGGCTAGGCTATGGCTACACCTTC. Its translation: CASSLSTGLGYGYTF.

The V call is TRBV28, the J call TRBJ2-3; D remains ambiguous. This CDR3 is 13 amino acids long. Germline V lookup: CDR1 MDHEN, CDR2 SYDVKM. Trimming pared 4 bases from V and 2 bases from J, leaving 7 bases between. The CDR3 loop reads CASSSQYTDTQYF. In nucleotides, the CDR3 is TGTGCCAGCAGTTCCCAGTACACAGATACGCAGTATTTT.

The gene calls are TRBV12-3 or TRBV12-4 and TRBJ2-7; no reliable D call. The CDR3 covers 13 residues. V was trimmed by 2 bases and J by 6 bases, leaving 11 bases between them. The CDR3 DNA is TGTGCCAGCAGTTTACTGGAGAGCTCCGAGCAGTACTTC. Translation: CASSLLESSEQYF.

This clone was picked up one time. The J gene is TRBJ2-7, the V gene TRBV24-1; 13 bases are shared with TRBD2. From germline, CDR1 is KGHDR and CDR2 SFDVKD. The CDR3 is 19 residues long. V was clipped by 7 bases and J by 1 base; unmatched bases: 15. This CDR3 reads CATRDKGQRTSGGSYEQYF. The CDR3 coding sequence is TGTGCCACCAGGGACAAGGGACAGAGGACTAGCGGGGGATCCTACGAGCAGTACTTC.

The chain links TRBV11-2 to TRBJ2-7; no clear D gene. The CDR3 sequence is 13 residues long. The germline CDR1 and CDR2 sequences are SGHAT and FQNNGV. Trimming cost V 6 bases and J 5 bases, with 14 bases left between them. The CDR3 region has the DNA TGTGCCAGCAGTCTCCCCTATACCCACGAGCAGTACTTC. Its translation is CASSLPYTHEQYF.

The V and J genes are TRBV7-3 and TRBJ1-2; D uncertain. Germline values: CDR1 SGHTA, CDR2 FQGTGA. Trimming removed 1 base at V and 4 bases at J, with 10 bases between. This CDR3 is built from 14 residues. CDR3 sequence: CASSLRPEVYGYTF. DNA of the CDR3: TGTGCCAGCAGCTTAAGGCCAGAAGTCTATGGCTACACCTTC. The full variable domain, its missing parts supplied by reference TRBV7-3 and TRBJ1-2, is GAGVSQTPSNKVTEKGKYVELRCDPISGHTALYWYRQSLGQGPEFLIYFQGTGAADDSGLPNDRFFAVRPEGSVSTLKIQRTERGDSAVYLCASSLRPEVYGYTFGSGTRLTVV.

This chain joins TRBV30 and TRBJ2-7; 10 bases map to TRBD1. Looked up from germline, CDR1 is GTSNPN and CDR2 is SVGIG (reference sequence). V dropped 1 base and J dropped 5; count of bases not matched to a gene: 2. The CDR3 sequence is 13 residues long. The CDR3 DNA is TGTGCCTGGAGTGCCGGGACAGGGGACGAGCAGTACTTC. Protein: CAWSAGTGDEQYF.

This chain joins TRBV27 and TRBJ2-2; 10 nucleotides line up with TRBD2. This CDR3 has 16 amino acids. In germline, CDR1 is MNHEY, CDR2 SMNVEV (reference sequence). After removal of 4 bases from V and 4 bases from J, the junction contained 6 bases not matched to a gene. CDR3 sequence reads: CASSSPSGSATGELFF. In nucleotides, the CDR3 is TGTGCCAGCAGTTCTCCTAGCGGGAGTGCCACCGGGGAGCTGTTTTTT.

The chain has TRBV6-1 and TRBJ2-2; possible D gene TRBD1, 6 bases. The CDR3 consists of 15 residues. CDR1 and CDR2 from the germline V gene are MNHNS and SASEGT. V was clipped by 2 bases and J by 2 bases, with 9 bases between them. CDR3 sequence: CASSERTANTGELFF. The CDR3 nucleotides are TGTGCCAGCAGTGAAAGGACAGCCAACACCGGGGAGCTGTTTTTT.

This rearrangement joins TRBV12-2 to TRBJ2-2; TRBD1, the D gene given by the table, was not confirmed from the DNA. TRBV12-2 is a known pseudogene. This CDR3 has 16 amino acids. The CDR3 DNA reads as TGTGCAAGTCGCCCAAGAAGGGGTCGAAACACCGGGGAGCTGTTTTTT. It specifies CASRPRRGRNTGELFF.

The CDR3 DNA follows: TGTGCCAGCAGTGTGGCCGGGATGATCACAGATACGCAGTATTTT. It codes for CASSVAGMITDTQYF. The genes are TRBV28 and TRBJ2-3; possible D gene TRBD2, 5 bases. V was pared by 5 bases and J by 2 bases, with 14 bases between. The CDR3 has 15 amino acids. Germline assignment: CDR1 MDHEN and CDR2 SYDVKM.

This chain uses TRBV28 with TRBJ1-3, with a possible D match to TRBD1 (5 bases). CDR1 and CDR2 from the germline V gene are MDHEN and SYDVKM. V was trimmed by 8 bases and J by 3 bases, leaving 11 bases between them. The CDR3 covers 13 residues. CDR3 sequence (DNA): TGTGCCAGCCGGTCAGGGCTTGGAAACACCATATATTTT. Translating gives CASRSGLGNTIYF. Full variable domain (remainder filled in from reference TRBV28 and TRBJ1-3): DVKVTQSSRYLVKRTGEKVFLECVQDMDHENMFWYRQDPGLGLRLIYFSYDVKMKEKGDIPEGYSVSREKKERFSLILESASTNQTSMYLCASRSGLGNTIYFGEGSWLTVV.

This chain links TRBV27 with TRBJ2-5; TRBD2 agrees at 9 bases. The CDR3 runs to 18 residues. Germline lookup yields CDR1 MNHEY and CDR2 SMNVEV (reference sequence). The V gene end was trimmed by 5 bases and the J gene end by 0 bases; junction bases not matched to a gene: 13. The CDR3 DNA is TGTGCCAGCAGTGCAAGGGGGATAGCGGGGGAGTACCAAGAGACCCAGTACTTC. Its protein product is CASSARGIAGEYQETQYF.

This chain links TRBV21-1 with TRBJ1-2; no check of the table's D call, TRBD1, against the DNA was made. TRBV21-1 is annotated as a pseudogene. CDR3 length equals 12 residues. CDR3 loop: CATKARTWGYTF. As DNA, the CDR3 is TGTGCCACAAAGGCCCGGACATGGGGCTACACCTTC.

This clone was detected once. V gene TRBV3-1 (or the pseudogene TRBV3-2) combines with J gene TRBJ1-5; no clear D gene. V dropped 0 bases and J dropped 9 bases, with 15 bases sitting between them. CDR3 length equals 15 residues. CDR1 and CDR2 (germline): LGHDT, YNNKEL (reference sequence). Here the CDR3 DNA reads TGTGCCAGCAGCCAAGATGGAACGCGCGGAATGCCCCAGCATTTT. Protein: CASSQDGTRGMPQHF.

The rearrangement links TRBV9 to TRBJ1-1, with TRBD1 as a possible D gene (5 bases). The length of the CDR3 is 15 residues. Deletions cut 0 bases from V and 1 base from J, with 10 bases between. Germline CDR1 reads SGDLS; CDR2 reads YYNGEE. Here the CDR3 DNA reads TGTGCCAGCAGCGTAGAGGGGCAGAAGAACACTGAAGCTTTCTTT. It encodes CASSVEGQKNTEAFF.

V and J are TRBV9 and TRBJ2-3; 9 positions agree with TRBD2. The germline gives CDR1 SGDLS, CDR2 YYNGEE. The CDR3 is made up of 16 amino acids. V dropped 0 bases and J dropped 1; count of bases not matched to a gene: 3. The DNA of the CDR3 is TGTGCCAGCAGCGTAGGGTCTAGCGGGGGCACAGATACGCAGTATTTT. It is translated as CASSVGSSGGTDTQYF.

This chain uses TRBV6-8 with TRBJ1-4; D is ambiguous. Germline values: CDR1 MNHGY, CDR2 SAAAGT. This CDR3 is 14 amino acids long. V was cut by 8 bases and J by 4 bases, with 14 bases left in between. The CDR3 DNA follows: TGTGCCAGCTATGAAACAGTTTGTAATGAAAAACTGTTTTTT. It yields the protein CASYETVCNEKLFF.

The CDR3 sequence is CASSLVASGGQETQYF. CDR3 nucleotide sequence: TGCGCCAGCAGCTTGGTGGCTAGCGGGGGACAAGAGACCCAGTACTTC. The chain combines TRBV5-1 with TRBJ2-5; 10 bases map to TRBD2. This CDR3 is built from 16 residues. J lost 2 bases, V lost 0 bases, and 4 bases had no gene match. The germline V gene encodes CDR1 SGHRS and CDR2 YFSETQ.

The chain joins TRBV5-1 to TRBJ1-1; D may be TRBD1 (5 bases). Trimming removed 3 bases at V and 3 bases at J, with 15 bases between. The CDR3 runs to 15 residues. Looked up from germline, CDR1 is SGHRS and CDR2 is YFSETQ. The CDR3 reads CASSYWGGGDTEAFF. CDR3 coding DNA: TGCGCCAGCAGCTACTGGGGGGGAGGAGACACTGAAGCTTTCTTT.

This chain uses TRBV14 with TRBJ1-2; 8 nucleotides align to TRBD1. Trimming took 1 base from V and 8 from J; bases not matched to a gene: 12. CDR3 length equals 16 residues. Germline V gene data show CDR1 as SGHDN and CDR2 as FVKESK. CDR3 in amino acids: CASSQGLRDRRVGYTF. CDR3 DNA sequence: TGTGCCAGCAGCCAAGGACTCCGGGACAGGAGGGTCGGCTACACCTTC. Combining the CDR3 with reference TRBV14 and TRBJ1-2 gives the whole variable domain EAGVTQFPSHSVIEKGQTVTLRCDPISGHDNLYWYRRVMGKEIKFLLHFVKESKQDESGMPNNRFLAERTGGTYSTLKVQPAELEDSGVYFCASSQGLRDRRVGYTFGSGTRLTVV.

The gene calls are TRBV12-5 and TRBJ2-1, with TRBD1 matching 8 bases. With 4 bases clipped from V and 15 bases from J, the junction kept 14 bases outside the gene matches. The CDR3 is 14 residues long. From germline, CDR1 is LGHNT and CDR2 FRNRAP. CDR3 in amino acids: CASGSPGYRGRLFF. CDR3 coding DNA: TGTGCTAGTGGTTCACCAGGGTACAGGGGGAGGCTGTTCTTC.

In its sample, this clone was seen once. The chain recombines TRBV5-1 with TRBJ2-5, with 13 bases lining up with TRBD2. The CDR3 runs 16 residues. Germline V gene data show CDR1 as SGHRS and CDR2 as YFSETQ. Trimming removed 5 bases from V and 2 bases from J; junction bases left unmatched: 6. In DNA, the CDR3 is TGCGCCAGCAGACTGGGGACTAGCGGGACTCAAGAGACCCAGTACTTC. Translating gives CASRLGTSGTQETQYF.

This clone has more than one count but fewer than ten. The genes are TRBV6-5 and TRBJ1-2; 7 nucleotides match TRBD1. V lost 5 bases, J lost 2 bases, and 2 bases stayed unmatched. Germline CDR1 and CDR2: MNHEY and SVGAGI. This CDR3 has 13 amino acids. The CDR3 DNA sequence: TGTGCCAGCAGTCAGGGACAGAACTATGGCTACACCTTC. It codes for CASSQGQNYGYTF.

The chain combines TRBV19 with TRBJ1-1; D is unclear. Trimming stripped 3 bases from V and 0 bases from J, with 8 bases between. Looked up from germline, CDR1 is LNHDA and CDR2 is SQIVND (reference sequence). The CDR3 length is 14 residues. CDR3 residues: CASSIGLMNTEAFF. The CDR3 DNA is TGTGCCAGTAGTATCGGTCTCATGAACACTGAAGCTTTCTTT.

This clone was recorded once. CDR3 loop: CASSSGGTGGYEQYF. In nucleotides, the CDR3 is TGCGCCAGCAGCTCGGGAGGGACAGGGGGCTACGAGCAGTACTTC. The V gene is TRBV5-1, the J gene TRBJ2-7; 11 bases map to TRBD1. The V and J ends lost 3 bases and 3 bases, in that order; junction bases with no gene match: 5. Germline V gene data show CDR1 as SGHRS and CDR2 as YFSETQ. This CDR3 is built from 15 residues.